This T cell receptor beta chain was documented in a study of blood T cell repertoires in COVID-19. Using immunoSEQ multiplex PCR, the repertoire was profiled, and TCRdb retains in-frame clones only, with some absent. The repertoire holds about 180,000 clones, with less than 85% as singletons. As for this clone: The sample contains more than one DNA sequence encoding this CDR3.

Sequencing was done on a sample of PBMCs or T cells enriched from blood (not recorded which). The sequence was collected from a man aged 55-75 years who had recovered from COVID-19.

CDR3 DNA sequence: TGTGCCAGCAGCCCGGGACAGGGGTCCTACAATGAGCAGTTCTTC. As protein: CASSPGQGSYNEQFF. This rearrangement joins TRBV7-3 to TRBJ2-1, with 10 bases matching TRBD1. J was trimmed by 1 base and V by 5 bases; bases with no gene match: 2. There are 15 residues in the CDR3. Germline CDR1 and CDR2: SGHTA and FQGTGA.